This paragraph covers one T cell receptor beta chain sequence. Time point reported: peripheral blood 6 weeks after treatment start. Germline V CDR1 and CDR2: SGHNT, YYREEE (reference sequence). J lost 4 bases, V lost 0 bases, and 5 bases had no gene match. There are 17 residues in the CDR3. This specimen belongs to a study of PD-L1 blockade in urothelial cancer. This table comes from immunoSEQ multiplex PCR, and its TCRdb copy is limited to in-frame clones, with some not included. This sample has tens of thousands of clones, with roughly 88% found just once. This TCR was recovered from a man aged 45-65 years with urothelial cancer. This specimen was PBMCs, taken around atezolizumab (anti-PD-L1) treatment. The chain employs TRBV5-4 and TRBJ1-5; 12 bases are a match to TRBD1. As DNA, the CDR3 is TGTGCCAGCAGCTTGGGGGGGACAGGGGGCGGGAATCAGCCCCAGCATTTT. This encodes CASSLGGTGGGNQPQHF. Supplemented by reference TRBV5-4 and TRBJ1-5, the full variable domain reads ETGVTQSPTHLIKTRGQQVTLRCSSQSGHNTVSWYQQALGQGPQFIFQYYREEENGRGNFPPRFSGLQFPNYSSELNVNALELDDSALYLCASSLGGTGGGNQPQHFGDGTRLSIL.